These 5 T cell receptor beta chains were sequenced from one sample in a study of T cells in Graves' hyperthyroidism and ophthalmopathy. Using RNA transcripts as the source, TCR beta CDR3 regions were amplified. First-round RT-PCR of the TCR CDR3 relied on the HTBI primer set. In TCRdb, the multiplex PCR reads were re-called with MiXCR into one record per CDR3 protein. The sample yields 350,000 to 400,000 distinct CDR3 sequences, approximately 14% seen once. Material: blood. These receptors all come from a woman aged 55-70 years with Graves' hyperthyroidism.

The table lists this clonotype with a few counts. The chain has TRBV29-1 and TRBJ1-1; D is uncertain. Trimming stripped 4 bases from V and 0 bases from J, with 9 bases between. CDR3 length: 13 residues. CDR1 is SQVTM and CDR2 is ANQGSEA in the germline V gene. The CDR3 nucleotides read TGCAGCGTTGTACGGATCCTGAACACTGAAGCTTTCTTT. Its translation: CSVVRILNTEAFF.

This clonotype was counted at least ten times. The gene calls are TRBV30 and TRBJ2-7, with D perhaps TRBD2 (6 bases). Germline V gene sequence: CDR1 GTSNPN, CDR2 SVGIG (reference sequence). V lost 0 bases and J 5 bases, leaving 11 bases between the germline ends. The CDR3 loop spans 13 amino acids. The CDR3 region has the DNA TGTGCCTGGAGTGTCTCGGGGGACCACGAGCAGTACTTC. Encoded protein: CAWSVSGDHEQYF.

The chain employs TRBV28 and TRBJ2-5; 12 nucleotides line up with TRBD1. The germline V gene encodes CDR1 MDHEN and CDR2 SYDVKM. The length of the CDR3 is 16 residues. The V and J ends lost 6 bases and 4 bases, in that order; junction bases with no gene match: 9. The DNA for the CDR3 is TGTGCCAGCAGCCCGAGGGGGACAGGGGGCATAGAGACCCAGTACTTC. It codes for CASSPRGTGGIETQYF.

There are a few counts of this clonotype. The chain uses TRBV11-3 and TRBJ2-7; 7 nucleotides agree with TRBD2. The CDR3 spans 14 residues. Germline trimming cut 5 bases from V and 0 bases from J; bases unmatched to any gene: 4. Germline values: CDR1 SGHNT, CDR2 YENEEA. CDR3 sequence (DNA): TGTGCCAGCAGCCCCAGCGGGATCTCCTACGAGCAGTACTTC. Translation: CASSPSGISYEQYF.

At least ten counts were recorded for this clonotype. This chain uses TRBV20-1 with TRBJ1-2; no definite D call. CDR1 is DFQATT and CDR2 is SNEGSKA in the germline V gene (reference sequence). V was cut by 1 base and J by 8 bases, with 8 bases left in between. The CDR3 is 11 residues long. The CDR3 reads CSARVGGGYTF. The CDR3 DNA follows: TGCAGTGCTAGAGTGGGCGGCGGCTACACCTTC.